This TCR beta chain was recorded in a study of regulatory T cells in long-lasting Graves disease. Sequencing libraries for TCR beta were prepared with iRepertoire HTBI primers and Arm-PCR of CDR3 regions. TCRdb redid the calling of the multiplex PCR reads with MiXCR, one entry per CDR3 protein. The sample holds about 310,000 distinct CDR3 sequences, 15% to 20% seen once. As to time point: newly diagnosed GD, antithyroid drugs for less than 3 months. The TCR library was prepared using RNA isolated from PBMCs. Material: peripheral blood mononuclear cells (PBMCs), obtained at new diagnosis, from a patient treated with antithyroid drugs. This clonotype was obtained from a female donor with Graves disease.

CDR3 amino acids: CASSLSAAEAFF. CDR3 DNA: TGTGCCAGCAGCTTAAGCGCGGCTGAAGCTTTCTTT. The V gene is TRBV11-3, the J gene TRBJ1-1; D remains unclear. The V and J ends lost 2 bases and 6 bases respectively, with 7 bases between them. The CDR3 totals 12 residues. Germline V gene lookup returns CDR1 SGHNT and CDR2 YENEEA.